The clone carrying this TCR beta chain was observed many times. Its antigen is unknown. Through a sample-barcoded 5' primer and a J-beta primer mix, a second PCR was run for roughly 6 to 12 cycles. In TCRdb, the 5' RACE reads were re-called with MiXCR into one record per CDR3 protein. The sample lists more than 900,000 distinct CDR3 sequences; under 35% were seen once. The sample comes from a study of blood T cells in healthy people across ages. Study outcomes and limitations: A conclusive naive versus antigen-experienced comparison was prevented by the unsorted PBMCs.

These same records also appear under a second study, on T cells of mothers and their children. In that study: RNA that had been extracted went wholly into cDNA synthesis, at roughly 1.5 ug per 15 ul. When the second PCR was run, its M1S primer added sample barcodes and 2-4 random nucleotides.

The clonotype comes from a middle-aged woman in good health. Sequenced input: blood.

CDR3 region: CASSYDGETQYF. The CDR3 DNA follows: TGTGCCAGCAGTTACGATGGAGAGACCCAGTACTTC. The rearrangement links TRBV6-2 or TRBV6-3 to TRBJ2-5; D ambiguous. CDR1 is MNHEY, CDR2 SVGEGT, per germline. Trimming pared 2 bases from V and 4 bases from J, leaving 5 bases between. The length of the CDR3 is 12 residues.